This paragraph covers one T cell receptor (beta chain) sequence. Its cognate antigen is unknown. At one boundary the junction diverges from the germline segment, which might be a read error. Data came from immunoSEQ multiplex PCR; TCRdb stores just in-frame clones and leaves some out. The table has almost 70,000 clones, 96% seen once. This record belongs to a study of cytomegalovirus exposure and HLA in healthy donors. Study-wide results and limits: Per published reports, the classifier diagnosed cytomegalovirus status with high specificity and sensitivity. Rarity held for most TCR sequences, but there were some public TCRs that occurred in many donors.

The specimen was PBMCs. The source is a woman between 18 and 29 years old in good health and CMV-seropositive.

This CDR3 reads CATSDHRGPSRVF. CDR3 sequence (DNA): TGTGCCACCAGCGACCACAGGGGGCCGAGCAGGGTCTTC. V gene TRBV15 combines with J gene TRBJ2-1; 9 nucleotides agree with TRBD1. Germline V lookup: CDR1 LNHNV, CDR2 YYDKDF (reference sequence). CDR3 length: 13 amino acids. The whole variable domain, filled in from reference TRBV15 and TRBJ2-1, reads DAMVIQNPRYQVTQFGKPVTLSCSQTLNHNVMYWYQQKSSQAPKLLFHYYDKDFNNEADTPDNFQSRRPNTSFCFLDIRSPGLGDTAMYLCATSDHRGPSRVFGPGTRLTVL.